This T cell receptor beta chain was sequenced in a study of human T cells and chemical hapten exposure. The CDR3 is 13 residues long. Germline V CDR1 and CDR2: KGHDR, SFDVKD. V shed 2 bases and J shed 5 bases, with 6 bases lying between them. TCRdb used MiXCR to reprocess the RACE reads, holding one entry per CDR3 protein. The data show 130,000 or so distinct CDR3 sequences, with 9% to 10% seen just once and about 1.8% held by the top ten. This clonotype was seen more than once but under ten times. The time point is: healthy volunteer bleed at 2 weeks. Blood, whole and unfractionated, served as the source for total RNA extraction.

The J gene is TRBJ2-1, the V gene TRBV24-1; D unresolved. Sequencing was done on a sample of whole blood. The clonotype comes from a male donor in good health. Some clones in this sample may be carry-over from other donors' samples. DNA of the CDR3: TGTGCCACCAGTGATTCCGGACACAATGAGCAGTTCTTC. Its protein is CATSDSGHNEQFF.